These 31 T cell receptor beta chains originate from one sample sequenced in a study of blood T cell repertoires in COVID-19. This table comes from immunoSEQ multiplex PCR, and its TCRdb copy is limited to in-frame clones, with some not included. The sample yields 75,000 to 100,000 clones, 87% seen once. Sequencing was carried out using peripheral blood. The receptors stem from a woman of 80 years or more with acute or convalescent COVID-19.

The CDR3 nucleotides read TGCGCCAGCAGCTTGGGTTGGGGAGGGGTCAACACTGAAGCTTTCTTT. It encodes CASSLGWGGVNTEAFF. This rearrangement joins TRBV5-1 to TRBJ1-1, with D possibly matching TRBD1 (5 bases). Germline CDR1 reads SGHRS; CDR2 reads YFSETQ. The CDR3 runs to 16 residues. The germline V and J ends were trimmed by 0 bases and 2 bases, with 14 bases remaining between them.

In its sample, this clone was seen a few times. The rearrangement links TRBV2 to TRBJ1-2; D gene unclear. CDR1 SNHLY and CDR2 FYNNEI come from the germline V gene. V lost 7 bases and J lost 8, with 8 bases in between. The CDR3 covers 10 residues. The CDR3 sequence: CASTGDGYTF. The CDR3, as DNA: TGTGCCAGCACAGGCGACGGCTACACCTTC.

There are a few counts of this clone. DNA of the CDR3: TGTGCCAGCAGTTTAACAGGGAACTATGGCTACACCTTC. It codes for CASSLTGNYGYTF. The chain uses TRBV27 and TRBJ1-2; possibly TRBD1 for D (6 bases). Looked up from germline, CDR1 is MNHEY and CDR2 is SMNVEV (reference sequence). Trimming took off 2 bases at V and 2 bases at J, with 6 bases between the two ends. The CDR3 contains 13 residues.

The chain employs TRBV25-1 and TRBJ1-5, with D unclear. V was pared by 4 bases and J by 7 bases, with 11 bases between. This CDR3 has 13 residues. Germline CDR1 reads MGHDK; CDR2 reads SYGVNS. CDR3 nucleotides: TGTGCCAGCAGTGGGCAGGCGTTCCAGCCCCAGCATTTT. This translates into CASSGQAFQPQHF.

As concerns this clone: Germline and junction disagree at one end, which may indicate a read error. The genes are TRBV7-7 and TRBJ2-3, with 10 bases identical to TRBD2. The germline V gene encodes CDR1 SSHAT and CDR2 FNYEAQ (reference sequence). The CDR3 runs to 16 residues. DNA of the CDR3: TGTGCTAGCAGCTTATCTAGCGGGGGTCTCACAGATACGCAGTATTTT. Translating gives CASSLSSGGLTDTQYF.

The chain is built from TRBV4-3 and TRBJ2-7; 8 bases align to TRBD2. Germline CDR1 LGHNA, CDR2 YSLEER. The junction had 6 bases not matched to a gene; V was cut back by 3 bases and J by 5 bases. The CDR3 is made up of 14 amino acids. CDR3 residues: CASSQSGGSDEQYF. The CDR3 region has the DNA TGCGCCAGCAGCCAGAGCGGGGGTAGCGACGAGCAGTACTTC.

The chain couples TRBV3-1 (or the pseudogene TRBV3-2) to TRBJ2-1; the D gene is possibly TRBD2 (5 bases). In germline, CDR1 is LGHDT, CDR2 YNNKEL (reference sequence). CDR3 length: 13 residues. The V end was cut by 2 bases, the J end by 8 bases, with 10 bases between. The CDR3 region is CASSQKGVHEQFF. The CDR3 nucleotides are TGTGCCAGCAGCCAAAAGGGAGTCCATGAGCAGTTCTTC.

The chain couples TRBV7-9 to TRBJ2-2, with D possibly being TRBD2 (6 bases). The V gene lost 8 bases and the J gene lost 4 bases, with 11 bases spanning the gap. This CDR3 comprises 13 residues. The germline V gene encodes CDR1 SEHNR and CDR2 FQNEAQ (reference sequence). Written as DNA, the CDR3 is TGTGCCAGCTTACGGGGGAGCACCGGGGAGCTGTTTTTT. Protein sequence: CASLRGSTGELFF.

The rearrangement links TRBV19 to TRBJ1-2, with unresolved D. Germline values: CDR1 LNHDA, CDR2 SQIVND (reference sequence). V was cut by 3 bases and J by 3 bases, with 11 bases left in between. CDR3 size: 14 residues. CDR3 loop: CASSMPGFHYGYTF. In nucleotides, the CDR3 is TGTGCCAGTAGTATGCCAGGCTTCCACTATGGCTACACCTTC.

The chain employs TRBV3-1 (or the pseudogene TRBV3-2) and TRBJ2-7; D is ambiguous. Germline V gene lookup returns CDR1 LGHDT and CDR2 YNNKEL (reference sequence). The V end lost 5 bases, the J end lost 7 bases, and 18 bases lay between the germline ends. The CDR3 has 14 residues. The CDR3 DNA follows: TGTGCCAGCAGCTACCGGGTCGCTAAATCGGAGCAGTACTTC. Translation: CASSYRVAKSEQYF.

The chain employs TRBV7-9 and TRBJ2-7; possible D gene TRBD2, 6 bases. V gave up 4 bases and J gave up 4 bases, with 14 bases separating them. The CDR3 sequence is 14 residues long. Per the germline V gene, CDR1 is SEHNR and CDR2 is FQNEAQ (reference sequence). The CDR3 nucleotides are TGTGCCAGCAGCTCAGGCGGGACTCAATACGAGCAGTACTTC. It yields the protein CASSSGGTQYEQYF.

The CDR3 DNA follows: TGTGCCAGCGTCTCGTGGGCAGACGAAGAGACCCAGTACTTC. Translated: CASVSWADEETQYF. The V and J genes are TRBV7-9 and TRBJ2-5; unclear D gene. The CDR3 runs 14 residues. V dropped 8 bases and J dropped 3 bases, with 16 bases sitting between them. Germline CDR1 SEHNR, CDR2 FQNEAQ (reference sequence).

The V call is TRBV7-2, the J call TRBJ1-2; 7 bases are shared with TRBD1. The CDR3 has 14 amino acids. The germline gives CDR1 SGHTA, CDR2 FQGNSA. Trimming took 2 bases from V and 0 from J; bases not matched to a gene: 0. The CDR3, as DNA: TGTGCCAGCAGCTTACAGGGGGCTAACTATGGCTACACCTTC. Protein sequence: CASSLQGANYGYTF. Variable domain in full (rest from reference TRBV7-2 and TRBJ1-2): GAGVSQSPSNKVTEKGKDVELRCDPISGHTALYWYRQSLGQGLEFLIYFQGNSAPDKSGLPSDRFSAERTGGSVSTLTIQRTQQEDSAVYLCASSLQGANYGYTFGSGTRLTVV.

The chain uses TRBV5-1 and TRBJ2-7; TRBD2 matches at 13 bases. Trimming took 0 bases from V and 7 from J; bases not matched to a gene: 7. Looked up from germline, CDR1 is SGHRS and CDR2 is YFSETQ. The length of the CDR3 is 16 residues. Here the CDR3 reads CASSLELAGGPAEQYF. CDR3 coding DNA: TGCGCCAGCAGCTTGGAACTAGCGGGGGGGCCTGCTGAGCAGTACTTC.

This chain uses TRBV29-1 with TRBJ2-7; 9 nucleotides agree with TRBD1. V shed 7 bases and J 2 bases; nucleotides not matched to a gene: 6. The CDR3 is 13 amino acids. Germline CDR1 is SQVTM and CDR2 is ANQGSEA. This CDR3 reads CSARDRAPYEQYF. The DNA for the CDR3 is TGCAGCGCCAGGGACAGGGCTCCCTACGAGCAGTACTTC.

A single count supports this clone. The chain links TRBV19 to TRBJ1-2, with TRBD1 matching 8 bases. CDR3 length equals 15 residues. Germline V gene data show CDR1 as LNHDA and CDR2 as SQIVND (reference sequence). Trimming removed 3 bases from V and 1 base from J; junction bases left unmatched: 4. The CDR3 DNA reads TGTGCCAGTAGTATCAGGGGGCGAGTTAACTATGGCTACACCTTC. It codes for CASSIRGRVNYGYTF. Full variable domain (remainder filled in from reference TRBV19 and TRBJ1-2): DGGITQSPKYLFRKEGQNVTLSCEQNLNHDAMYWYRQDPGQGLRLIYYSQIVNDFQKGDIAEGYSVSREKKESFPLTVTSAQKNPTAFYLCASSIRGRVNYGYTFGSGTRLTVV.

The rearrangement uses TRBV6-2 or TRBV6-3 and TRBJ1-1; 9 nucleotides line up with TRBD1. The germline CDR1 and CDR2 sequences are MNHEY and SVGEGT. This CDR3 is 14 amino acids long. The ends lost 2 bases at V and 5 bases at J; junction bases unmatched: 3. This CDR3 reads CASSYMTGGTEAFF. CDR3 in DNA: TGTGCCAGCAGTTACATGACAGGGGGGACTGAAGCTTTCTTT.

The chain uses TRBV5-1 and TRBJ1-6; D is undetermined. CDR1 SGHRS and CDR2 YFSETQ come from the germline V gene. CDR3 size: 19 residues. The V end was cut by 0 bases, the J end by 0 bases, with 16 bases between. In DNA, the CDR3 is TGCGCCAGCAGCTTGGAGGCGGGCTCACGCAGCTCCTATAATTCACCCCTCCACTTT. This gives the protein CASSLEAGSRSSYNSPLHF.

The chain combines TRBV15 with TRBJ2-5; no clear D. V was pared by 5 bases and J by 7 bases, with 11 bases between. This CDR3 contains 12 residues. Germline V gives CDR1 LNHNV, CDR2 YYDKDF (reference sequence). The CDR3 bases are TGTGCCACCAGCTTACAAACGGGGACCCAGTACTTC. Encoded protein: CATSLQTGTQYF.

This chain connects TRBV19 to TRBJ1-4, with D perhaps matching TRBD1 (5 bases). Germline V gives CDR1 LNHDA, CDR2 SQIVND (reference sequence). With 5 bases removed from V and 0 bases from J, the gap between germline ends came to 10 bases. The CDR3 contains 15 residues. The CDR3 loop reads CASSDSGTTNEKLFF. CDR3 sequence (DNA): TGTGCCAGTAGTGATTCAGGGACAACTAATGAAAAACTGTTTTTT.

The gene calls are TRBV6-2 or TRBV6-3 and TRBJ1-4, with D tentatively TRBD1 (5 bases). The CDR3 is 15 residues long. The V gene lost 4 bases and the J gene lost 5 bases, with 14 bases spanning the gap. Looked up from germline, CDR1 is MNHEY and CDR2 is SVGEGT. CDR3: CASSSQGFGNEKLFF. Written as DNA, the CDR3 is TGTGCCAGCAGTTCCCAGGGATTCGGAAATGAAAAACTGTTTTTT.

This clone was counted once. This chain joins TRBV7-2 and TRBJ2-3; maybe TRBD2 (6 bases). The CDR3 consists of 17 residues. Trimming took 3 bases from V and 7 from J, leaving 23 bases between them. Germline CDR1 and CDR2: SGHTA and FQGNSA. The CDR3 sequence: CASSFKVGGAIWNTQYF. CDR3 in DNA: TGTGCCAGCAGCTTTAAGGTCGGGGGAGCCATTTGGAATACGCAGTATTTT.

The rearrangement joins TRBV25-1 to TRBJ2-3; 7 bases fit TRBD2. The ends lost 1 base at V and 1 base at J; junction bases unmatched: 5. From germline, CDR1 is MGHDK and CDR2 SYGVNS. The CDR3 is 16 amino acids. CDR3 nucleotide sequence: TGTGCCAGCAGTGAATCGGGGGGATGGGGCACAGATACGCAGTATTTT. This sequence encodes CASSESGGWGTDTQYF.

The chain couples TRBV29-1 to TRBJ2-7; 12 bases line up with TRBD1. With 1 base clipped from V and 5 bases from J, the junction kept 3 bases outside the gene matches. The length of the CDR3 is 14 residues. The germline CDR1 and CDR2 sequences are SQVTM and ANQGSEA. CDR3 DNA sequence: TGCAGCGTTGAAGGGGACAGGGGGCGTAACGAGCAGTACTTC. Protein: CSVEGDRGRNEQYF.

The J gene is TRBJ1-2, the V gene TRBV6-5; 7 nucleotides align to TRBD1. Trimming cost V 6 bases and J 4 bases; bases outside gene matches: 5. Germline-derived CDR1 and CDR2 are MNHEY and SVGAGI. The length of the CDR3 is 13 residues. CDR3 protein: CASRGGQLYGYTF. The CDR3 nucleotides are TGTGCCAGCAGAGGGGGACAGCTCTATGGCTACACCTTC.

The CDR3 is CSVAPSAVSGTEAFF. CDR3 sequence (DNA): TGCAGCGTTGCCCCCTCGGCTGTATCGGGGACTGAAGCTTTCTTT. This sequence joins TRBV29-1 and TRBJ1-1; no clear D. The V gene lost 4 bases and the J gene lost 5 bases, with 20 bases spanning the gap. The germline CDR1 and CDR2 sequences are SQVTM and ANQGSEA. The CDR3 runs 15 residues. Drawing the rest from reference TRBV29-1 and TRBJ1-1, the complete variable domain is SAVISQKPSRDICQRGTSLTIQCQVDSQVTMMFWYRQQPGQSLTLIATANQGSEATYESGFVIDKFPISRPNLTFSTLTVSNMSPEDSSIYLCSVAPSAVSGTEAFFGQGTRLTVV.

The V gene is TRBV3-1 (or the pseudogene TRBV3-2), the J gene TRBJ2-5, with TRBD2 identical over 7 bases. Germline lookup yields CDR1 LGHDT and CDR2 YNNKEL (reference sequence). V was pared by 4 bases and J by 2 bases, with 4 bases of the junction left unmatched. The CDR3 runs to 14 residues. The CDR3 DNA reads TGTGCCAGCAGCCTCCTAGCGGCTCAAGAGACCCAGTACTTC. Translating it yields CASSLLAAQETQYF.

The V gene is TRBV11-2, the J gene TRBJ2-1, with 7 nucleotides matching TRBD2. CDR3 length: 14 amino acids. Trimming cost V 2 bases and J 8 bases; bases outside gene matches: 6. Germline CDR1 reads SGHAT; CDR2 reads FQNNGV. The CDR3, as DNA: TGTGCCAGCAGCTTAAATACGGGAGGCTATGAGCAGTTCTTC. Its translation is CASSLNTGGYEQFF.

The chain couples TRBV4-3 to TRBJ1-1; possible D gene TRBD1, 6 bases. CDR3 length: 17 amino acids. Trimming took 1 base from V and 5 from J, leaving 20 bases between them. Germline V gene lookup returns CDR1 LGHNA and CDR2 YSLEER. The DNA for the CDR3 is TGCGCCAGCAGCCAAGTTACTTTCCGGGGCCAGGGGACTGAAGCTTTCTTT. Protein sequence: CASSQVTFRGQGTEAFF.

The chain is built from TRBV5-1 and TRBJ1-1; D unclear. CDR3 size: 13 residues. Trimming stripped 0 bases from V and 7 bases from J, with 10 bases between. Germline assignment: CDR1 SGHRS and CDR2 YFSETQ. CDR3 bases: TGCGCCAGCAGCTTGGAAATTCGGGATGAAGCTTTCTTT. Amino acids: CASSLEIRDEAFF.

V and J are TRBV6-2 or TRBV6-3 and TRBJ1-5, with TRBD1 as a possible D gene (6 bases). This CDR3 is 15 amino acids long. Germline assignment: CDR1 MNHEY and CDR2 SVGEGT. V lost 7 bases and J 6 bases, leaving 19 bases between the germline ends. The CDR3 DNA sequence: TGTGCCAGCACCCCCCCAGGGGCGCCGGTTCAGCCCCAGCATTTT. Translating it yields CASTPPGAPVQPQHF.